This record concerns one T cell receptor beta chain sequence. What antigen it recognizes has not been identified. Base-call qualities are not available, and no considerably larger clone is one nucleotide away. This record belongs to a study of blood T cell repertoires in COVID-19 (TCRdb year 2020). Background on the whole study: The collaborator samples originated in the United States, Italy and Spain and spanned the acute and convalescent phases of COVID-19. The samples were drawn from the first 160 participants of the ongoing ImmuneRACE study and from about 1,200 subjects provided by 6 global collaborators. Deeply sampled blood TCRbeta repertoires from subjects exposed to, actively infected with, or recovered from COVID-19 were included in the dataset. The sample metadata nearly always contained a de-identified subject ID, COVID-19 status, age in years and sex. The material from the prospective study consisted of cDNA or gDNA derived from T cells, B-cell-depleted T cells, or PBMCs. Where HLA class I and class II types were available, the types were taken from metadata supplied by the sample provider, not from assay-based typing. The repertoires were released in a freely available public database intended as a resource for research on the immune response to SARS-CoV-2. General conclusions and limits of the study: How much clinical and demographic metadata was included differed by source and by participant, and the metadata was provided uncurated.

The junction carries 17 bases between V and J, which are trimmed by 4 bases and 3 bases respectively. From its cysteine to its phenylalanine, the CDR3 spans 16 amino acids. CDR3 DNA only is kept here, 48 bases in frame from base 1. CDR1 SGHNT and CDR2 YYREEE were looked up in the germline V gene (reference sequence). TCRbeta CDR3 regions were amplified from genomic DNA by means of the immunoSEQ Assay, a bias-controlled multiplex PCR. As for the original processing: Nucleated cell counts per sample were estimated from amplification of reference gene primers within the assay. To quantify the absolute abundance of each unique TCRbeta CDR3 rearrangement, sequence reads were collapsed and filtered. Productive Simpson clonality was computed per sample as the square root of Simpson's diversity index over productive rearrangements. The source is immuneACCESS, and TCRdb retained only in-frame sequences with V and J called. Part of the clones is not carried over; for the studies checked, unresolved V genes explain less than half of this, and the remainder is unexplained. That table supplies the V and J calls and clone size; D and trimming were determined from the DNA. Across this sample there are about 170,000 clones, with roughly 86% seen only once. The top ten constitute under 3% of the sample.

One collaborating source in Seattle enrolled patients during active infection and followed them longitudinally through the course of disease. Collaborating institutions collected whole blood in K2EDTA tubes following their own protocols. For TCRbeta analysis, collaborator samples were shipped as frozen whole blood, as isolated PBMCs, or as DNA extracted from either sample type. Sequencing was done on a sample of peripheral blood. Recombination joined TRBV5-4 with TRBJ2-1; possibly the D gene is TRBD2, per 6 matching bases. This sequence originates from a woman aged 80 or over with COVID-19, enrolled during active disease. CDR3 protein: CASSAGGSGDYNEQFF. The nucleotide sequence reads TGTGCCAGCAGCGCGGGCGGTAGCGGAGACTACAATGAGCAGTTCTTC.